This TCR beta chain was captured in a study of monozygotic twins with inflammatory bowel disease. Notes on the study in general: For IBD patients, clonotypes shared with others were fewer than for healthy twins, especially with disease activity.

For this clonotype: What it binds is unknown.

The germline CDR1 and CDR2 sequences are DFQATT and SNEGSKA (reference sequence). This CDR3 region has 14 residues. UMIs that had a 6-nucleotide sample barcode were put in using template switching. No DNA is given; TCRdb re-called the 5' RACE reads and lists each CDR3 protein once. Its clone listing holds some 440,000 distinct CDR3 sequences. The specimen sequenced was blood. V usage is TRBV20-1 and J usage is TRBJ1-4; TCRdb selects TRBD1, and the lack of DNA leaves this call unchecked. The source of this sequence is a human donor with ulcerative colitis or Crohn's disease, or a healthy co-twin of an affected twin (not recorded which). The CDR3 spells CSALQTQGLEKLFF.